The 28 T cell receptor beta chains listed next were all sequenced from one sample in a study of blood T cell repertoires in COVID-19. Assay: immunoSEQ multiplex PCR; the TCRdb copy retains only in-frame clones and omits some. The data contain around 310,000 clones, roughly 90% of them seen just once; the ten biggest clones take up just under 9.5%. The specimen sequenced was PBMCs or T cells enriched from blood (not recorded which). The origin of the receptors is a woman aged 25 to 45 who had recovered from COVID-19.

The rearrangement links TRBV11-2 to TRBJ2-4; 11 nucleotides line up with TRBD1. Trimming removed 5 bases from V and 8 bases from J; junction bases left unmatched: 5. From germline, CDR1 is SGHAT and CDR2 FQNNGV. The CDR3 is 14 amino acids. The CDR3 region is CASSPSGQGDIQYF. DNA of the CDR3: TGTGCCAGCAGCCCTTCGGGACAGGGGGACATTCAGTACTTC.

This chain links TRBV6-5 with TRBJ2-3; TRBD2 is a possible D gene (5 bases). The V gene lost 7 bases and the J gene lost 4 bases, with 15 bases spanning the gap. This CDR3 is built from 14 residues. From germline, CDR1 is MNHEY and CDR2 SVGAGI. CDR3 residues: CASMRIPRADTQYF. The CDR3 region has the DNA TGTGCCAGCATGCGAATACCGAGGGCAGATACGCAGTATTTT.

The rearrangement links TRBV27 to TRBJ1-6, with D uncertain. Germline-derived CDR1 and CDR2 are MNHEY and SMNVEV (reference sequence). The CDR3 spans 13 residues. V lost 2 bases, J lost 10 bases, and 9 bases lay in between. The CDR3 loop reads CASSLGAYSPLHF. The CDR3 DNA sequence: TGTGCCAGCAGTTTAGGTGCCTACTCACCCCTCCACTTT.

The V and J genes are TRBV3-1 (or the pseudogene TRBV3-2) and TRBJ2-7; 8 nucleotides line up with TRBD2. The J segment lost 7 bases and the V segment lost 6 bases, leaving 11 bases of the junction unmatched. The CDR3 runs 14 residues. Per germline, CDR1 LGHDT and CDR2 YNNKEL (reference sequence). The CDR3 is CASSLSGIGGEQYF. The CDR3 nucleotides are TGTGCCAGCAGTCTTAGCGGGATCGGGGGAGAGCAGTACTTC.

This chain connects TRBV27 to TRBJ2-7; TRBD2 agrees at 9 bases. CDR3 length equals 15 residues. Germline CDR1 is MNHEY and CDR2 is SMNVEV (reference sequence). The ends lost 3 bases at V and 2 bases at J; junction bases unmatched: 5. The CDR3 loop is CASSFKTSGAYEQYF. The CDR3, as DNA: TGTGCCAGCAGTTTTAAGACTAGCGGAGCCTACGAGCAGTACTTC.

V usage is TRBV15 and J usage is TRBJ2-1, with TRBD2 identical over 13 bases. The CDR3 spans 16 residues. The ends lost 0 bases at V and 9 bases at J; junction bases unmatched: 5. CDR1 and CDR2 from the germline V gene are LNHNV and YYDKDF (reference sequence). CDR3 nucleotide sequence: TGTGCCACCAGCAGAGAAGGACTAGCGGGAGACAGTGAGCAGTTCTTC. It specifies CATSREGLAGDSEQFF.

The chain combines TRBV19 with TRBJ1-5; TRBD1 agrees at 9 bases. J gave up 1 base and V 5 bases, and 6 bases lay outside the gene matches. The length of the CDR3 is 16 residues. Germline CDR1 LNHDA, CDR2 SQIVND (reference sequence). The CDR3 region is CASSDYDRGSNQPQHF. CDR3 DNA sequence: TGTGCCAGTAGTGACTACGACAGGGGGAGCAATCAGCCCCAGCATTTT.

This chain joins TRBV3-1 (or the pseudogene TRBV3-2) and TRBJ2-1, with 8 bases identical to TRBD2. The CDR3 length is 17 residues. With 1 base clipped from V and 8 bases from J, the junction kept 13 bases outside the gene matches. Germline assignment: CDR1 LGHDT and CDR2 YNNKEL (reference sequence). CDR3 in amino acids: CASSQAPSSGFHDEQFF. CDR3 in DNA: TGTGCCAGCAGCCAAGCTCCCTCTAGCGGGTTCCACGATGAGCAGTTCTTC.

The chain links TRBV28 to TRBJ2-5; the D gene is possibly TRBD1 (6 bases). Trimming pared 5 bases from V and 1 base from J, leaving 14 bases between. The length of the CDR3 is 15 residues. Germline CDR1 reads MDHEN; CDR2 reads SYDVKM. The CDR3, as DNA: TGTGCCAGCAGTCCCCCGAACAGGGCCCAAGAGACCCAGTACTTC. As protein: CASSPPNRAQETQYF.

The chain has TRBV5-8 and TRBJ2-7; 10 nucleotides line up with TRBD2. This CDR3 spans 16 amino acids. Trimming removed 0 bases from V and 3 bases from J; junction bases left unmatched: 6. Germline V CDR1 and CDR2: SGHTS, YDEGEE. CDR3 DNA sequence: TGTGCCAGCAGCTTGGTACTAGCGGGACCCTACTACGAGCAGTACTTC. Translated: CASSLVLAGPYYEQYF.

V gene TRBV18 combines with J gene TRBJ1-1; D remains unclear. Germline V lookup: CDR1 KGHSH, CDR2 LQKENI. The V and J ends lost 3 bases and 7 bases respectively, with 15 bases between them. This CDR3 spans 14 amino acids. The CDR3 loop reads CASSPNGDAGEAFF. The CDR3 coding sequence is TGTGCCAGCTCACCGAATGGCGACGCGGGTGAAGCTTTCTTT.

The chain combines TRBV18 with TRBJ2-2; D possibly corresponds to TRBD2 (5 bases). Germline CDR1 and CDR2: KGHSH and LQKENI. V shed 3 bases and J shed 4 bases, with 12 bases lying between them. This CDR3 has 15 residues. DNA for the CDR3: TGTGCCAGCTCACCCTCCCGGAGCGGCACCGGGGAGCTGTTTTTT. Translating gives CASSPSRSGTGELFF.

The rearrangement links TRBV9 to TRBJ2-1, with 13 positions matching TRBD2. In germline, CDR1 is SGDLS, CDR2 YYNGEE. V lost 1 base, J lost 5 bases, and 3 bases stayed unmatched. This CDR3 comprises 16 residues. CDR3 bases: TGTGCCAGCAGCGTATTAGGACTAGCGGGAGACAATGAGCAGTTCTTC. Amino acid sequence: CASSVLGLAGDNEQFF.

This chain links TRBV12-5 with TRBJ2-7; D possibly corresponds to TRBD2 (6 bases). Germline V gene lookup returns CDR1 LGHNT and CDR2 FRNRAP. V was cut by 5 bases and J by 7 bases, with 12 bases left in between. The CDR3 runs to 12 residues. CDR3 nucleotides: TGTGCTAGTGGTATCGGGACTCGGGAGCAGTACTTC. This gives the protein CASGIGTREQYF.

The chain recombines TRBV3-1 (or the pseudogene TRBV3-2) with TRBJ2-7; the D gene is possibly TRBD2 (5 bases). Trimming removed 1 base from V and 3 bases from J, with 16 bases in between. This CDR3 has 16 amino acids. The germline V gene encodes CDR1 LGHDT and CDR2 YNNKEL (reference sequence). DNA for the CDR3: TGTGCCAGCAGCCAAGCAGCTAGCCGGAGAGTCTACGAGCAGTACTTC. It translates to CASSQAASRRVYEQYF.

In this sample, this clone turned up once. The CDR3 spells CASSLTRQSGANVLTF. CDR3 sequence (DNA): TGTGCCAGCAGCCTCACCAGGCAATCTGGGGCCAACGTCCTGACTTTC. The V call is TRBV13, the J call TRBJ2-6; D gene uncertain. V lost 5 bases to trimming and J lost 1 base, with 12 bases between them. Germline V lookup: CDR1 PRHDT, CDR2 FYEKMQ (reference sequence). The length of the CDR3 is 16 residues. The full variable domain, in which reference TRBV13 and TRBJ2-6 provide the parts outside the CDR3, is AAGVIQSPRHLIKEKRETATLKCYPIPRHDTVYWYQQGPGQDPQFLISFYEKMQSDKGSIPDRFSAQQFSDYHSELNMSSLELGDSALYFCASSLTRQSGANVLTFGAGSRLTVL.

The chain links TRBV4-2 to TRBJ2-7; 8 positions agree with TRBD1. V lost 3 bases, J lost 5 bases, and 9 bases stayed unmatched. The germline V gene has CDR1 LGHNA and CDR2 YNFKEQ. This CDR3 spans 15 amino acids. CDR3 coding DNA: TGTGCCAGCAGCCAGGTGCCGGGACAGGACCACGAGCAGTACTTC. It codes for CASSQVPGQDHEQYF.

V is TRBV11-2 and J is TRBJ1-2; D remains unclear. V was pared by 4 bases and J by 6 bases, with 9 bases between. The CDR3 sequence is 12 residues long. Germline CDR1 is SGHAT and CDR2 is FQNNGV. The CDR3 DNA follows: TGTGCCAGCAGCTACCCCCCAGATGGCTACACCTTC. It encodes CASSYPPDGYTF. Filled out from reference TRBV11-2 and TRBJ1-2, the complete variable domain reads EAGVAQSPRYKIIEKRQSVAFWCNPISGHATLYWYQQILGQGPKLLIQFQNNGVVDDSQLPKDRFSAERLKGVDSTLKIQPAKLEDSAVYLCASSYPPDGYTFGSGTRLTVV.

This clone came up a few times. V gene TRBV12-5 combines with J gene TRBJ2-7; a possible D gene is TRBD2 (7 bases). Germline CDR1 and CDR2: LGHNT and FRNRAP. V lost 5 bases and J 3 bases, leaving 11 bases between the germline ends. The CDR3 is 13 amino acids. Written as DNA, the CDR3 is TGTGCTAGTGGTACAGGGACTAACTACGAGCAGTACTTC. Translating gives CASGTGTNYEQYF.

CDR3 sequence reads: CASSPLDRGEQFF. As DNA, the CDR3 is TGTGCCAGCTCACCCTTAGATCGGGGTGAGCAGTTCTTC. The V and J genes are TRBV18 and TRBJ2-1; D may be TRBD2 (5 bases). The length of the CDR3 is 13 residues. Germline lookup yields CDR1 KGHSH and CDR2 LQKENI. Trimming stripped 3 bases from V and 9 bases from J, with 12 bases between.

The V and J genes are TRBV2 and TRBJ2-2; 7 nucleotides align to TRBD1. CDR3 length: 15 residues. From germline, CDR1 is SNHLY and CDR2 FYNNEI. V lost 6 bases, J lost 6 bases, and 10 bases stayed unmatched. DNA of the CDR3: TGTGCCAGCAGGAGTGGACAGGCCGGGGCCGGGGAGCTGTTTTTT. Its translation: CASRSGQAGAGELFF.

The rearrangement uses TRBV20-1 and TRBJ1-2; TRBD1 is a possible D gene (6 bases). V was shortened by 1 base and J by 7 bases, with 7 bases between the two germline ends. The CDR3 is 11 residues long. The V gene's germline CDR1 is DFQATT and CDR2 SNEGSKA (reference sequence). CDR3 nucleotides: TGCAGTGCTAGAGCACAGGGTGGCTACACCTTC. Its protein product is CSARAQGGYTF.

V gene TRBV11-3 combines with J gene TRBJ1-1; D not certain. V lost 5 bases and J 6 bases, leaving 13 bases between the germline ends. The CDR3 spans 13 residues. Per the germline V gene, CDR1 is SGHNT and CDR2 is YENEEA. The CDR3 DNA reads TGTGCCAGCAGCCCGCCTTCCCGGGCTGAAGCTTTCTTT. It is translated as CASSPPSRAEAFF. Combining the CDR3 with reference TRBV11-3 and TRBJ1-1 gives the whole variable domain EAGVVQSPRYKIIEKKQPVAFWCNPISGHNTLYWYLQNLGQGPELLIRYENEEAVDDSQLPKDRFSAERLKGVDSTLKIQPAELGDSAVYLCASSPPSRAEAFFGQGTRLTVV.

DNA for the CDR3: TGTGCCAGCAGCGACAGCGGGAGCTTTGGAGAGACCCAGTACTTC. Its translation: CASSDSGSFGETQYF. The chain uses TRBV7-9 and TRBJ2-5; 8 bases map to TRBD2. From germline, CDR1 is SEHNR and CDR2 FQNEAQ (reference sequence). This CDR3 is built from 15 residues. J was trimmed by 4 bases and V by 5 bases; bases with no gene match: 9.

The DNA of the CDR3 is TGTGCCAGCAGCGTAGAGCACGATGGGGGCTCCACCTACGAGCAGTACTTC. Translation gives CASSVEHDGGSTYEQYF. The chain is built from TRBV9 and TRBJ2-7, with D perhaps TRBD1 (6 bases). The germline V gene has CDR1 SGDLS and CDR2 YYNGEE. The V end was cut by 0 bases, the J end by 2 bases, with 18 bases between. CDR3 length: 17 amino acids. The whole variable domain, filled in from reference TRBV9 and TRBJ2-7, reads DSGVTQTPKHLITATGQRVTLRCSPRSGDLSVYWYQQSLDQGLQFLIQYYNGEERAKGNILERFSAQQFPDLHSELNLSSLELGDSALYFCASSVEHDGGSTYEQYFGPGTRLTVT.

In regard to this clone: Additional DNA sequences in this sample encode the identical CDR3. The V call is TRBV3-1 (or the pseudogene TRBV3-2), the J call TRBJ2-2; D might be TRBD2 (5 bases). There are 13 residues in the CDR3. From germline, CDR1 is LGHDT and CDR2 YNNKEL (reference sequence). Between the trimmed V and J ends, which lost 1 base and 8 bases, there was a span of 8 bases. CDR3 DNA sequence: TGTGCCAGCAGCCAAGGTCTAGCAGGGGAGCTGTTTTTT. Translation gives CASSQGLAGELFF.

The chain has TRBV19 and TRBJ2-1; 8 positions agree with TRBD2. CDR1 and CDR2 (germline): LNHDA, SQIVND (reference sequence). The V gene end was trimmed by 6 bases and the J gene end by 0 bases; junction bases not matched to a gene: 25. CDR3 size: 22 residues. DNA for the CDR3: TGTGCCAGTAGCCCCCGGGGAGGTAGCGGGATAGTGAGGTACGGCTCCTACAATGAGCAGTTCTTC. It yields the protein CASSPRGGSGIVRYGSYNEQFF.

V and J are TRBV18 and TRBJ2-3; D is possibly TRBD2 (5 bases). Trimming removed 0 bases from V and 3 bases from J, with 10 bases in between. CDR1 KGHSH and CDR2 LQKENI come from the germline V gene. CDR3 length: 15 amino acids. The CDR3 nucleotides are TGTGCCAGCTCACCACCGGGAGCCCTAACAGATACGCAGTATTTT. Amino acids: CASSPPGALTDTQYF.